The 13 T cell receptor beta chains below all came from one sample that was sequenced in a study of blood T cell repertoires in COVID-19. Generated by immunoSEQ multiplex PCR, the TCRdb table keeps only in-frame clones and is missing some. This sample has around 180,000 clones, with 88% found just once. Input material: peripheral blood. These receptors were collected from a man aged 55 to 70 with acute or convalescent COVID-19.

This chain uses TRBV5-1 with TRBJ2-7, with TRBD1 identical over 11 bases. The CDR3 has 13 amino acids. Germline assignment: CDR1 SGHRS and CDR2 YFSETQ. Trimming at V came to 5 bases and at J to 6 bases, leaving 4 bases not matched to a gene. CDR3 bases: TGCGCCAGCAGGTCCGGGACAGGGGGCGAGCAGTACGTC. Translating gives CASRSGTGGEQYV.

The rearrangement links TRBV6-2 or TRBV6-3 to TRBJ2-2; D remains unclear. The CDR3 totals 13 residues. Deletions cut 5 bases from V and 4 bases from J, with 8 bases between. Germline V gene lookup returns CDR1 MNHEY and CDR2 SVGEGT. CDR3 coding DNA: TGTGCCAGCAGTCCCAAACTCACCGGGGAGCTGTTTTTT. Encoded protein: CASSPKLTGELFF.

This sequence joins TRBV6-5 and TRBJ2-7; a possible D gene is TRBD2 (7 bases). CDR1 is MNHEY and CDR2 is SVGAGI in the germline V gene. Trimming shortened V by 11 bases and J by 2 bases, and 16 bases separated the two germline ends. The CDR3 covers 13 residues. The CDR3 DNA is TGTGCCGCCCGGGGGGCAGCCCCCTACGAGCAGTACGTC. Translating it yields CAARGAAPYEQYV.

CDR3 sequence reads: CASSPPPRRSEQFF. CDR3 sequence (DNA): TGTGCCAGCAGTCCCCCACCTAGACGGAGCGAGCAGTTCTTC. The genes are TRBV28 and TRBJ2-1; D gene uncertain. There are 14 residues in the CDR3. V gave up 5 bases and J gave up 10 bases, with 18 bases separating them. Germline V gene data show CDR1 as MDHEN and CDR2 as SYDVKM.

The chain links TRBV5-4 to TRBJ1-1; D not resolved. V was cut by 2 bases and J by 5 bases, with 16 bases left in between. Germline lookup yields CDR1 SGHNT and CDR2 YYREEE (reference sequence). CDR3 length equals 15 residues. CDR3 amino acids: CASSLPGPAGTEAFF. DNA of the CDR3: TGTGCCAGCAGCTTACCCGGGCCGGCGGGGACTGAAGCTTTCTTT.

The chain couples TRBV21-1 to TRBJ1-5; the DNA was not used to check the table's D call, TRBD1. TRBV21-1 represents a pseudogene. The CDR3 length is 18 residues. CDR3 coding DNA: TGTGCCAGCAGCATCCGACGGGACAGGGGGAGCTCACGGCAGCCCCAGCATTTT. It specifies CASSIRRDRGSSRQPQHF.

For the CDR3, the DNA is TGTGCCACCGCCGGTAGATTCGGGGAGAACTATGGCTACACCTTC. Residues: CATAGRFGENYGYTF. This chain links TRBV24-1 with TRBJ1-2; no firm D call. The CDR3 sequence is 15 residues long. Looked up from germline, CDR1 is KGHDR and CDR2 is SFDVKD. With 9 bases removed from V and 2 bases from J, the gap between germline ends came to 18 bases.

This CDR3 is CASSYAKGTYEQYV. Here the CDR3 DNA reads TGTGCCAGCAGTTACGCCAAGGGGACCTACGAGCAGTACGTC. This chain links TRBV6-5 with TRBJ2-7; perhaps TRBD1 as D (5 bases). Trimming pared 2 bases from V and 2 bases from J, leaving 10 bases between. The germline CDR1 and CDR2 sequences are MNHEY and SVGAGI. The CDR3 consists of 14 residues.

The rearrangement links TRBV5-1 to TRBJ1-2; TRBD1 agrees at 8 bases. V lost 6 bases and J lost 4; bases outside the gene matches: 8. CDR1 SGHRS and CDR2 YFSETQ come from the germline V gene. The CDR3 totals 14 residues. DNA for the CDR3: TGCGCCAGCACCTCGCAGGGGGCCTCCTATGGCTACACCTTC. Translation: CASTSQGASYGYTF.

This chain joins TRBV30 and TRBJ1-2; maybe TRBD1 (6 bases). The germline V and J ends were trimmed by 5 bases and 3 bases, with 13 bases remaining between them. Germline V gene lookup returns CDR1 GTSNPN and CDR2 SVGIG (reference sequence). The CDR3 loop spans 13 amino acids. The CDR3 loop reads CAWGQLLHYGYTF. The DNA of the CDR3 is TGTGCCTGGGGACAGTTGCTGCACTATGGCTACACCTTC.

The CDR3 DNA sequence: TGTGCCAGCAGTGAGGGGGGAGGCACTGAAGCTTTCTTT. Translating it yields CASSEGGGTEAFF. The J gene is TRBJ1-1, the V gene TRBV2; D possibly corresponds to TRBD1 (5 bases). Germline assignment: CDR1 SNHLY and CDR2 FYNNEI. The ends were cut back, 3 bases at V and 4 bases at J, with 9 bases in the middle. The CDR3 has 13 amino acids.

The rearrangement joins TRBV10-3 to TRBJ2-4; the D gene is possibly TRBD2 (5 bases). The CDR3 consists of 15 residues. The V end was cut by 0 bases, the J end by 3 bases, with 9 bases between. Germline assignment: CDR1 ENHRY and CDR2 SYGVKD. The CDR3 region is CAISESEGGKNIQYF. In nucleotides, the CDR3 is TGTGCCATCAGTGAGTCCGAGGGTGGCAAAAACATTCAGTACTTC.

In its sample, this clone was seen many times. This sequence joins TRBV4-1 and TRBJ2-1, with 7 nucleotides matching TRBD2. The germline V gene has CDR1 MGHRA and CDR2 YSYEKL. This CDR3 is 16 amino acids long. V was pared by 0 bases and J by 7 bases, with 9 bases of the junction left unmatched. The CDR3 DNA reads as TGCGCCAGCAGCCAAGACGTCGGGAGGATCAAGAATGAGCAGTTCTTC. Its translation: CASSQDVGRIKNEQFF.